The 17 T cell receptor beta chains below all came from one sample that was sequenced in a study of Ad26.COV2.S vaccination and SARS-CoV-2 variants. TCRdb's copy holds only in-frame clones and misses some; the assay was immunoSEQ multiplex PCR. The sample includes under 150,000 clones, 75% to 90% of them seen just once. The source was peripheral blood, collected after recovery from COVID-19. Source of these receptors: a human donor who had recovered from COVID-19.

V and J are TRBV4-1 and TRBJ1-2; D is undetermined. Germline assignment: CDR1 MGHRA and CDR2 YSYEKL. Between the trimmed V and J ends, which lost 0 bases and 7 bases, there was a span of 12 bases. The CDR3 runs 14 residues. The CDR3 region is CASSQEQAWGGYTF. The DNA of the CDR3 is TGCGCCAGCAGCCAAGAGCAGGCTTGGGGTGGCTACACCTTC.

The V call is TRBV14, the J call TRBJ2-5; D is unclear. Germline V lookup: CDR1 SGHDN, CDR2 FVKESK. The CDR3 is 15 residues long. V was pared by 0 bases and J by 0 bases, with 8 bases between. The CDR3 is CASSQESGYQETQYF. The CDR3 coding sequence is TGTGCCAGCAGCCAAGAATCCGGCTACCAAGAGACCCAGTACTTC.

The chain uses TRBV2 and TRBJ2-1; D possibly matches TRBD1 or TRBD2 (5 bases each). The CDR3 runs 15 residues. CDR1 is SNHLY and CDR2 is FYNNEI in the germline V gene. V gave up 7 bases and J gave up 0 bases, with 13 bases separating them. The CDR3 here is CASNEGLLSYNEQFF. CDR3 bases: TGTGCCAGCAATGAGGGGCTCCTCTCCTACAATGAGCAGTTCTTC.

The chain has TRBV7-2 and TRBJ2-1; D is possibly TRBD2 (5 bases). The CDR3 is 14 amino acids. Germline CDR1 and CDR2: SGHTA and FQGNSA. Trimming took off 5 bases at V and 3 bases at J, with 11 bases between the two ends. CDR3 protein: CASSEPGFYNEQFF. The CDR3 nucleotides are TGTGCCAGCAGCGAGCCGGGGTTCTACAATGAGCAGTTCTTC.

The gene calls are TRBV18 and TRBJ2-1; D may be TRBD1 (6 bases). Germline-derived CDR1 and CDR2 are KGHSH and LQKENI. The CDR3 covers 16 residues. V gave up 2 bases and J gave up 0 bases, with 11 bases separating them. The CDR3 DNA follows: TGTGCCAGCTCACCAGGGGGCTTAAACTCCTACAATGAGCAGTTCTTC. This sequence encodes CASSPGGLNSYNEQFF.

The rearrangement uses TRBV15 and TRBJ1-4; the D gene is possibly TRBD1 (6 bases). Germline V gene sequence: CDR1 LNHNV, CDR2 YYDKDF (reference sequence). The CDR3 loop spans 14 amino acids. Trimming took 5 bases from V and 4 from J, leaving 11 bases between them. Written as DNA, the CDR3 is TGTGCCACCAGCTTCGGACAGCTTAATGAAAAACTGTTTTTT. It translates to CATSFGQLNEKLFF. Supplemented by reference TRBV15 and TRBJ1-4, the full variable domain reads DAMVIQNPRYQVTQFGKPVTLSCSQTLNHNVMYWYQQKSSQAPKLLFHYYDKDFNNEADTPDNFQSRRPNTSFCFLDIRSPGLGDTAMYLCATSFGQLNEKLFFGSGTQLSVL.

The V gene is TRBV5-4, the J gene TRBJ2-3, with D perhaps TRBD2 (6 bases). The CDR3 spans 17 residues. Germline loops: CDR1 SGHNT, CDR2 YYREEE (reference sequence). V lost 2 bases to trimming and J lost 5 bases, with 21 bases between them. CDR3 amino acids: CASSFPRGKISGDTQYF. CDR3 sequence (DNA): TGTGCCAGCAGCTTCCCCCGGGGGAAAATATCGGGAGATACGCAGTATTTT. Full variable domain (missing parts from reference TRBV5-4 and TRBJ2-3): ETGVTQSPTHLIKTRGQQVTLRCSSQSGHNTVSWYQQALGQGPQFIFQYYREEENGRGNFPPRFSGLQFPNYSSELNVNALELDDSALYLCASSFPRGKISGDTQYFGPGTRLTVL.

This clone was seen a handful of times. The V call is TRBV5-1, the J call TRBJ2-1; D might be TRBD2 (5 bases). The germline V gene encodes CDR1 SGHRS and CDR2 YFSETQ. CDR3 size: 12 residues. V was trimmed by 4 bases and J by 9 bases, leaving 11 bases between them. In DNA, the CDR3 is TGCGCCAGCAGCCCTGACTACGGTGAGCAGTTCTTC. Translated: CASSPDYGEQFF.

The chain carries TRBV11-2 and TRBJ2-7, with 8 bases lining up with TRBD2. Trimming removed 1 base from V and 0 bases from J; junction bases left unmatched: 8. Germline V gene lookup returns CDR1 SGHAT and CDR2 FQNNGV. The CDR3 is 17 residues long. The CDR3 coding sequence is TGTGCCAGCAGCTTAGTTGGCGGGGGGCTTAGCTCCTACGAGCAGTACTTC. Its protein product is CASSLVGGGLSSYEQYF.

The chain couples TRBV19 to TRBJ1-2; a weak D match, TRBD1 (6 bases). The CDR3 totals 12 residues. CDR1 and CDR2 from the germline V gene are LNHDA and SQIVND (reference sequence). Trimming removed 8 bases at V and 7 bases at J, with 14 bases between. CDR3 protein: CASVGGGRGYTF. DNA of the CDR3: TGTGCCAGTGTCGGAGGGGGACGTGGCTACACCTTC.

The gene calls are TRBV4-1 and TRBJ1-3; 7 positions agree with TRBD1. CDR1 is MGHRA, CDR2 YSYEKL, per germline. V trimming: 2 bases; J trimming: 0 bases; junction bases outside the gene matches: 7. This CDR3 region has 17 residues. This CDR3 reads CASSQPGGDTSGNTIYF. CDR3 nucleotides: TGCGCCAGCAGCCAACCAGGGGGGGATACCTCTGGAAACACCATATATTTT.

This clone has just one count. This rearrangement joins TRBV7-6 to TRBJ1-4; D unresolved. Trimming cost V 1 base and J 3 bases, with 9 bases left between them. CDR3 length: 15 residues. Germline V gene sequence: CDR1 SGHVS, CDR2 FNYEAQ. CDR3 nucleotide sequence: TGTGCCAGCAGCTTAGTCGGGTCGGCTAATGAAAAACTGTTTTTT. As protein: CASSLVGSANEKLFF.

This chain connects TRBV11-2 to TRBJ1-3, with D unclear. Germline lookup yields CDR1 SGHAT and CDR2 FQNNGV. V was clipped by 8 bases and J by 8 bases, with 19 bases between them. The CDR3 consists of 14 residues. The CDR3: CASLGLGSGDTIYF. DNA for the CDR3: TGTGCCAGCTTAGGGTTGGGGTCCGGGGACACCATATATTTT. The entire variable domain, with the rest obtained from reference TRBV11-2 and TRBJ1-3, is as follows: EAGVAQSPRYKIIEKRQSVAFWCNPISGHATLYWYQQILGQGPKLLIQFQNNGVVDDSQLPKDRFSAERLKGVDSTLKIQPAKLEDSAVYLCASLGLGSGDTIYFGEGSWLTVV.

This chain joins TRBV30 and TRBJ1-1, with 8 bases identical to TRBD1. This CDR3 comprises 15 residues. Germline loops: CDR1 GTSNPN, CDR2 SVGIG (reference sequence). J lost 9 bases, V lost 2 bases, and 14 bases had no gene match. The CDR3 coding sequence is TGTGCCTGGAGTAGGGCAACAGGGGGAGGAGCGAAAGCTTTCTTT. This gives the protein CAWSRATGGGAKAFF.

Comments on this clone: This same CDR3 is encoded by further DNA sequences in the sample. This chain uses TRBV3-1 (or the pseudogene TRBV3-2) with TRBJ1-2; D uncertain. Germline loops: CDR1 LGHDT, CDR2 YNNKEL (reference sequence). The CDR3 is made up of 16 amino acids. Trimming stripped 1 base from V and 4 bases from J, with 16 bases between. The CDR3, as DNA: TGTGCCAGCAGCCAAGTCGGGCTAGGACGCTCCTATGGCTACACCTTC. Protein product: CASSQVGLGRSYGYTF.

The rearrangement uses TRBV4-1 and TRBJ2-6; TRBD2 might be the D (6 bases). Looked up from germline, CDR1 is MGHRA and CDR2 is YSYEKL. Trimming shortened V by 6 bases and J by 2 bases, and 20 bases separated the two germline ends. CDR3 length equals 18 residues. CDR3 loop: CASRAGTWGETGANVLTF. CDR3 coding DNA: TGCGCCAGCAGGGCCGGGACGTGGGGGGAAACTGGGGCCAACGTCCTGACTTTC.

The gene calls are TRBV18 and TRBJ1-6; no clear D gene. The germline CDR1 and CDR2 sequences are KGHSH and LQKENI. The length of the CDR3 is 14 residues. V was clipped by 5 bases and J by 4 bases, with 9 bases between them. The CDR3 nucleotides are TGTGCCAGCTCAAAGGGTGATTATAATTCACCCCTCCACTTT. This sequence encodes CASSKGDYNSPLHF.